This is a list of T cell receptor beta chains from one sample in a study of OX40 agonist ivuxolimab in advanced cancers. Measured with immunoSEQ multiplex PCR; TCRdb has only the in-frame clones, and not every one. The data contain 62,000 or so clones, just under 85% of them singletons. The specimen was CD4+ or CD8+ T cells sorted from blood, collected in a trial of the OX40 agonist ivuxolimab. The receptors originated from an adult with an advanced solid tumor such as melanoma, head and neck, liver or kidney cancer. Both conserved end residues are part of each CDR3. The D gene is left open where the match is weak. Not all rows give a size; the values are once, few, many and, for expanded clones, a class.

j_call: TRBJ2-1; clone_size: NA; d_call: NA; v_call: TRBV30; cdr3_aa: CAWSRAGKTYNEQFF; cdr3_nt: TGTGCCTGGAGTCGAGCGGGTAAGACATACAATGAGCAGTTCTTC
j_call: TRBJ2-7; clone_size: NA; d_call: TRBD2; v_call: TRBV28; cdr3_aa: CASSDGTSGTYEQYF; cdr3_nt: TGTGCCAGCAGTGACGGGACTAGCGGGACCTACGAGCAGTACTTC
j_call: TRBJ2-1; clone_size: NA; d_call: TRBD1; v_call: TRBV7-8; cdr3_aa: CASSLAGQGVNEQFF; cdr3_nt: TGTGCCAGCAGCTTAGCGGGACAGGGTGTGAATGAGCAGTTCTTC
j_call: TRBJ2-7; clone_size: once; d_call: NA; v_call: TRBV19; cdr3_aa: CASSARVSNYEQYF; cdr3_nt: TGTGCCAGTAGTGCTAGGGTTTCCAACTACGAGCAGTACTTC
j_call: TRBJ1-6; clone_size: few; d_call: NA; v_call: TRBV6-5; cdr3_aa: CASSRISLRTLHF; cdr3_nt: TGTGCCAGCAGCCGGATTTCTCTTCGCACCCTCCACTTT
j_call: TRBJ1-4; clone_size: NA; d_call: NA; v_call: TRBV5-6; cdr3_aa: CASSLGHEKLFF; cdr3_nt: TGTGCCAGCAGCTTGGGGCACGAAAAACTGTTTTTT
j_call: TRBJ2-2; clone_size: NA; d_call: NA; v_call: TRBV27; cdr3_aa: CASSATPGLHTGELFF; cdr3_nt: TGTGCCAGCAGCGCAACTCCGGGACTCCACACCGGGGAGCTGTTTTTT
j_call: TRBJ1-4; clone_size: NA; d_call: NA; v_call: TRBV6-1; cdr3_aa: CASSEAPGNNEKLFF; cdr3_nt: TGTGCCAGCAGTGAAGCCCCGGGGAACAATGAAAAACTGTTTTTT
j_call: TRBJ1-1; clone_size: NA; d_call: NA; v_call: TRBV4-2; cdr3_aa: CASSQVAVNTEAFF; cdr3_nt: TGTGCCAGCAGCCAAGTAGCGGTGAACACTGAAGCTTTCTTT
j_call: TRBJ1-4; clone_size: once; d_call: NA; v_call: TRBV18; cdr3_aa: CASSDGQMTTNEKLFF; cdr3_nt: TGTGCCAGCTCTGACGGACAGATGACAACTAATGAAAAACTGTTTTTT
j_call: TRBJ2-7; clone_size: NA; d_call: NA; v_call: TRBV7-9; cdr3_aa: CASSLEDWNEQYF; cdr3_nt: TGTGCCAGCAGCTTAGAGGACTGGAACGAGCAGTACTTC
j_call: TRBJ1-1; clone_size: NA; d_call: NA; v_call: TRBV11-3; cdr3_aa: CASSLDQEGEAFF; cdr3_nt: TGTGCCAGCAGCTTAGATCAGGAGGGTGAAGCTTTCTTT
j_call: TRBJ2-1; clone_size: NA; d_call: TRBD2; v_call: TRBV28; cdr3_aa: CASSLTSGTYNEQFF; cdr3_nt: TGTGCCAGCAGTTTGACTAGCGGGACTTACAATGAGCAGTTCTTC
j_call: TRBJ2-1; clone_size: few; d_call: TRBD2; v_call: TRBV11-3; cdr3_aa: CASSLGGTTNNEQFF; cdr3_nt: TGTGCCAGCAGCTTAGGCGGGACTACCAACAATGAGCAGTTCTTC
j_call: TRBJ2-7; clone_size: NA; d_call: TRBD1; v_call: TRBV18; cdr3_aa: CASSPGTDRYEQYF; cdr3_nt: TGTGCCAGCTCACCGGGGACAGATCGCTACGAGCAGTACTTC
j_call: TRBJ2-3; clone_size: few; d_call: NA; v_call: TRBV28; cdr3_aa: CASSLSRSIEADTQYF; cdr3_nt: TGTGCCAGCAGTTTATCCCGCAGCATTGAGGCGGATACGCAGTATTTT
j_call: TRBJ2-7; clone_size: few; d_call: NA; v_call: TRBV7-9; cdr3_aa: CASSLVGSPRDEQYF; cdr3_nt: TGTGCCAGCAGCTTAGTAGGCTCGCCGAGGGACGAGCAGTACTTC
j_call: TRBJ2-2; clone_size: NA; d_call: NA; v_call: TRBV27; cdr3_aa: CASSLSLGLDTGELFF; cdr3_nt: TGTGCCAGCAGTTTATCCCTAGGATTGGACACCGGGGAGCTGTTTTTT
j_call: TRBJ2-5; clone_size: few; d_call: NA; v_call: TRBV30; cdr3_aa: CAWSVRGTETQYF; cdr3_nt: TGTGCCTGGAGTGTTCGGGGAACAGAGACCCAGTACTTC
j_call: TRBJ2-3; clone_size: NA; d_call: NA; v_call: TRBV9; cdr3_aa: CASSASPRGTDTQYF; cdr3_nt: TGTGCCAGCAGCGCCAGCCCACGGGGCACAGATACGCAGTATTTT
j_call: TRBJ2-7; clone_size: NA; d_call: NA; v_call: TRBV7-9; cdr3_aa: CASSLPGYEQYF; cdr3_nt: TGTGCCAGCAGCTTGCCGGGTTACGAGCAGTACTTC
j_call: TRBJ2-2; clone_size: once; d_call: TRBD1; v_call: TRBV5-1; cdr3_aa: CASSPGTGDGAGELFF; cdr3_nt: TGCGCCAGCAGCCCCGGGACAGGGGACGGGGCCGGGGAGCTGTTTTTT
j_call: TRBJ2-4; clone_size: NA; d_call: TRBD1; v_call: TRBV4-1; cdr3_aa: CASSPAATGVVVIAKNIQYF; cdr3_nt: TGCGCCAGCAGTCCTGCGGCGACAGGGGTGGTGGTAATAGCCAAAAACATTCAGTACTTC